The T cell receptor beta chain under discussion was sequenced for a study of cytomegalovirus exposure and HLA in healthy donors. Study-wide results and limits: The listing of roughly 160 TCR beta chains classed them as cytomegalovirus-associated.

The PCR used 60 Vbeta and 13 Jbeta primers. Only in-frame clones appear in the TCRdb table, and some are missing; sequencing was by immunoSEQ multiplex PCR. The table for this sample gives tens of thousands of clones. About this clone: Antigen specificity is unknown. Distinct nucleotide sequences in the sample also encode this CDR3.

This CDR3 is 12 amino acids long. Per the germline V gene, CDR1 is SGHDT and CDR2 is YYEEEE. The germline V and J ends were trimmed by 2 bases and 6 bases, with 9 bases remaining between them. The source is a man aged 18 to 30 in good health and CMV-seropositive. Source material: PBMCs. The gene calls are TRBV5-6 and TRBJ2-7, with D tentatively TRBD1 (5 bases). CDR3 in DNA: TGTGCCAGCAGCTTAGGAAGGGGCGAGCAGTACTTC. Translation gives CASSLGRGEQYF. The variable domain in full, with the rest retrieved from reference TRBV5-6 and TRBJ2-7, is DAGVTQSPTHLIKTRGQQVTLRCSPKSGHDTVSWYQQALGQGPQFIFQYYEEEERQRGNFPDRFSGHQFPNYSSELNVNALLLGDSALYLCASSLGRGEQYFGPGTRLTVT.